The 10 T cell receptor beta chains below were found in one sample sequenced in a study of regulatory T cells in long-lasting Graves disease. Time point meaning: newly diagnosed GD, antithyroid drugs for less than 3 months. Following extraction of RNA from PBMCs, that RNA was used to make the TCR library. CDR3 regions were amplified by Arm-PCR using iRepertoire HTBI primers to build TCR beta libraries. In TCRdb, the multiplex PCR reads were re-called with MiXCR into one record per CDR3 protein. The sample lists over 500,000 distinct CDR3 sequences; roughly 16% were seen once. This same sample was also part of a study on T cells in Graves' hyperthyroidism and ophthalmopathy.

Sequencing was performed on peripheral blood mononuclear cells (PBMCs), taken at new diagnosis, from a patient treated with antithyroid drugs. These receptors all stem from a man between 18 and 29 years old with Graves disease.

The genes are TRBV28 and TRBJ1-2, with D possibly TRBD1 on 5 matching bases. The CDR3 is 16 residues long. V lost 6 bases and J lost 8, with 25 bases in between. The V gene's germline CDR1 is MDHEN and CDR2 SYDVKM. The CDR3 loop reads CASRPGRAGYIYGYTF. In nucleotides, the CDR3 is TGTGCCAGCAGACCAGGGAGGGCAGGGTATATCTACGGCTACACCTTC.

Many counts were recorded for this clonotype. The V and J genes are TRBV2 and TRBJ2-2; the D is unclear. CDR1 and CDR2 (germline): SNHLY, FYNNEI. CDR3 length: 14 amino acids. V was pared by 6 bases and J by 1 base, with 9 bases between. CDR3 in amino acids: CASRITQNTGELFF. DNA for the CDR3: TGTGCCAGCAGGATAACACAGAACACCGGGGAGCTGTTTTTT.

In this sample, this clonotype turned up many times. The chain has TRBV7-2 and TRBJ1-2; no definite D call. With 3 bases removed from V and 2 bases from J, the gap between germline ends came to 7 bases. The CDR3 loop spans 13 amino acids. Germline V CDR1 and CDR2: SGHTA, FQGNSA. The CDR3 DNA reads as TGTGCCAGCAGCTTCCGACGGAACTATGGCTACACCTTC. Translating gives CASSFRRNYGYTF.

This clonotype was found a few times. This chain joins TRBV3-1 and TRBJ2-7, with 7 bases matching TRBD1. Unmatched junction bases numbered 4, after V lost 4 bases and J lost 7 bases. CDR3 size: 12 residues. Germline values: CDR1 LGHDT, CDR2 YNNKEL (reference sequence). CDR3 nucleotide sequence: TGTGCCAGCAGCCTTTTACAGGGGGAGCAGTACTTC. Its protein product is CASSLLQGEQYF.

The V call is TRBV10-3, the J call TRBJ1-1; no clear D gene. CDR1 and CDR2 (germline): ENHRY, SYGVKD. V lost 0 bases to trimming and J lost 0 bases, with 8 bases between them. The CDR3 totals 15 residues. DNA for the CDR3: TGTGCCATCAGTGAGTCGGCAGACCTGAACACTGAAGCTTTCTTT. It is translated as CAISESADLNTEAFF.

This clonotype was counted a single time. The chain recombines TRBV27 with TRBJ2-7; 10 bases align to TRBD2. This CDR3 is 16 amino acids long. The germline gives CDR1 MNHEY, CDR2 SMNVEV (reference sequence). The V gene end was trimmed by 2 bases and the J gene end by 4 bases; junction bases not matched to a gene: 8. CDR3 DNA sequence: TGTGCCAGCAGTTTAGGAGCTAGCGGGAGTGTTTACGAGCAGTACTTC. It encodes CASSLGASGSVYEQYF.

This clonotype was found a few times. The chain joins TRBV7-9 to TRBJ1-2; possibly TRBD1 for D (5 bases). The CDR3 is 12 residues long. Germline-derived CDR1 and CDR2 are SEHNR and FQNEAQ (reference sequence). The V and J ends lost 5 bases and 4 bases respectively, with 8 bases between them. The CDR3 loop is CASSHGAYGYTF. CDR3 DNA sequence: TGTGCCAGCAGCCACGGGGCCTATGGCTACACCTTC.

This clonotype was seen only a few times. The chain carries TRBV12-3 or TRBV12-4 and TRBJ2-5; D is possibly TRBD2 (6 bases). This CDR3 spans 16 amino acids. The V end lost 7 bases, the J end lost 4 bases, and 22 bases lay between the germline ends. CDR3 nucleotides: TGTGCCAGCACCCAGGACTACCCGATGAGGGGAGAGACCCAGTACTTC. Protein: CASTQDYPMRGETQYF.

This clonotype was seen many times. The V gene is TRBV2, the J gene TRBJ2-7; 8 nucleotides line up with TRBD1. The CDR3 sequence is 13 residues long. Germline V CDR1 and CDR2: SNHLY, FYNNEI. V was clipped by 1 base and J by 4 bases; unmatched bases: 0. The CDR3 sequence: CASSEGTGYEQYF. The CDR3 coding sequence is TGTGCCAGCAGTGAAGGGACAGGGTACGAGCAGTACTTC.

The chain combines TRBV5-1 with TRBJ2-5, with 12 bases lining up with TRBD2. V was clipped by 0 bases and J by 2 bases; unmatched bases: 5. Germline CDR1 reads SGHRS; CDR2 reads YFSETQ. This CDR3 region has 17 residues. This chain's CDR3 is CASSLAGLAGGQETQYF. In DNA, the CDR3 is TGCGCCAGCAGCTTGGCCGGGCTAGCGGGAGGGCAAGAGACCCAGTACTTC.